This T cell receptor beta chain was identified during a study of OX40 agonist ivuxolimab in advanced cancers. As for the study in general: Clinicians treated patients with ivuxolimab, an agonistic anti-OX40 (CD134) antibody. Whole-study results and caveats: Clonal expansion was seen in CD4+ and CD8+ blood T cells by week 6 at 0.1 to 3.0 mg/kg. On average, a greater number of expanded clones characterised CD8+ T cells relative to CD4+.

The V end lost 3 bases, the J end lost 1 base, and 10 bases lay between the germline ends. CDR3 size: 14 residues. Germline loops: CDR1 SGDLS, CDR2 YYNGEE. Details on this clone: Its antigen is undetermined.

Clones were read by immunoSEQ multiplex PCR, and TCRdb kept only the in-frame ones, dropping some. The top ten hold about 1.5% of the sample, which has 95,000 to 100,000 clones, 90% seen once. The TCR sequence derives from an adult with an advanced solid tumor such as melanoma, head and neck, liver or kidney cancer. V and J are TRBV9 and TRBJ1-1; maybe TRBD1 (6 bases). Material: CD4+ or CD8+ T cells sorted from blood, obtained in a trial of the OX40 agonist ivuxolimab. The CDR3 protein is CASSALTGNTEAFF. DNA for the CDR3: TGTGCCAGCAGCGCTCTGACAGGGAACACTGAAGCTTTCTTT.